This TCR beta chain stems from a study of shared clonotypes between healthy human individuals. This clone was counted only a few times. The V and J ends lost 8 bases and 6 bases, in that order; junction bases with no gene match: 5. From germline, CDR1 is MNHNS and CDR2 SASEGT. The CDR3 runs 13 residues. Using immunoSEQ multiplex PCR, the repertoire was profiled, and TCRdb retains in-frame clones only, with some absent. In the table there are 90,000 to 150,000 clones, 55% to 70% of which are singletons. The rearrangement uses TRBV6-1 and TRBJ2-1; 9 bases match TRBD2. The sample comprised memory CD8+ T cells sorted from blood. Sample subset: CD45RO+ cells pooled with CCR7-negative TemRA cells. The sequence came from a woman in her twenties or thirties in good health. The CDR3 spells CASGASGANEQFF. CDR3 DNA sequence: TGTGCCAGCGGTGCTAGCGGGGCCAATGAGCAGTTCTTC.